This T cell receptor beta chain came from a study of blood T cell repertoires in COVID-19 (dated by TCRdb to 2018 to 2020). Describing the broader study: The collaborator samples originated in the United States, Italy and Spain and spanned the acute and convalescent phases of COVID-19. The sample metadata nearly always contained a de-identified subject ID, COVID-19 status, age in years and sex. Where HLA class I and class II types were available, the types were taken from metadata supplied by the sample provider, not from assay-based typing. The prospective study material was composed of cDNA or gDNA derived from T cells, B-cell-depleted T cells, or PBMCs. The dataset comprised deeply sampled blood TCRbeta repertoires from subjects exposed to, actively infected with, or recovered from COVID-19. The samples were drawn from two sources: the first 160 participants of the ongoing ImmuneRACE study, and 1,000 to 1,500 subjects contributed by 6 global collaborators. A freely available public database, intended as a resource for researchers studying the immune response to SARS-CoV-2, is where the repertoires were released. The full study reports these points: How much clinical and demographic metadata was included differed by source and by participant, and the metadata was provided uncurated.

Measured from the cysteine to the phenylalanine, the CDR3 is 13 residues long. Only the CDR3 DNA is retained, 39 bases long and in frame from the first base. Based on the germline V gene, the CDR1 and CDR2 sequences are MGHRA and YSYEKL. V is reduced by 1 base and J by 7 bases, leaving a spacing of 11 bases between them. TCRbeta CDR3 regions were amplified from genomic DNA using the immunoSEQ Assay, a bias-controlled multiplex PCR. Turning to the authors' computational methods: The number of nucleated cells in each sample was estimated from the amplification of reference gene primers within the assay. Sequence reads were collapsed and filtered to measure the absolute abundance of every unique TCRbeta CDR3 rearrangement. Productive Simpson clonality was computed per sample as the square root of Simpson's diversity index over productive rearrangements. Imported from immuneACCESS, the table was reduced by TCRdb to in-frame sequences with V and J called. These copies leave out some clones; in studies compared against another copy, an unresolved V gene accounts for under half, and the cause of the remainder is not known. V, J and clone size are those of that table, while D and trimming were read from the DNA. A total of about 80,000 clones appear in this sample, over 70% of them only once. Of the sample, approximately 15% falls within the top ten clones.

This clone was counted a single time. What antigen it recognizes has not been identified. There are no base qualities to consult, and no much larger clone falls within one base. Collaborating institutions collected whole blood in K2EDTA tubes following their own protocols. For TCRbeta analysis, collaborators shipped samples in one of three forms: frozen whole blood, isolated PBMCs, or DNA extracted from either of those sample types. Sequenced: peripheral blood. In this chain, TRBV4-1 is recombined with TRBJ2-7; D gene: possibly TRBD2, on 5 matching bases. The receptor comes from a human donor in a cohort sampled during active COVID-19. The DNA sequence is TGCGCCAGCAGCCAAGTTAGGCGGGCTGAGCAGTACTTC. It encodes CASSQVRRAEQYF.